These T cell receptor beta chains were read from a single sample in a study of control samples from healthy donors and cancer patients. Here immunoSEQ multiplex PCR was the method, and the copy in TCRdb shows in-frame clones only, minus some. The sample contains 30,000 to 40,000 clones, approximately 93% of which appear only once. Sequencing used PBMCs. The source is a man aged 40-49 years with colorectal cancer. CDR3s include the opening cysteine and the closing phenylalanine or tryptophan. A D gene is named only where the DNA matches it firmly.

V gene: TRBV7-9; D gene: -; J gene: TRBJ1-4; CDR3 protein: CASSRTGFDEKLFF
V gene: TRBV7-9; D gene: -; J gene: TRBJ1-2; CDR3 protein: CASSFGTASGYGYTF
V gene: TRBV6-5; D gene: -; J gene: TRBJ1-3; CDR3 protein: CATRTSGNTIYF
V gene: TRBV11-2; D gene: -; J gene: TRBJ1-5; CDR3 protein: CASSLATGRNQPQHF
V gene: TRBV19; D gene: TRBD2; J gene: TRBJ2-3; CDR3 protein: CASSTASGGAVDTQYF
V gene: TRBV4-1; D gene: TRBD1; J gene: TRBJ2-1; CDR3 protein: CASSQGQGTSYNEQFF
V gene: TRBV4-1; D gene: TRBD1; J gene: TRBJ1-5; CDR3 protein: CASSQRQGDQPQHF
V gene: TRBV19; D gene: -; J gene: TRBJ1-1; CDR3 protein: CASRQGAWDDTEAFF
V gene: TRBV5-5; D gene: TRBD2; J gene: TRBJ2-2; CDR3 protein: CASSQGLAATHGELFF
V gene: TRBV18; D gene: -; J gene: TRBJ1-5; CDR3 protein: CASSPPNQPQHF
V gene: TRBV4-3; D gene: -; J gene: TRBJ2-7; CDR3 protein: CASSQDRAGQYF
V gene: TRBV4-1; D gene: TRBD2; J gene: TRBJ2-4; CDR3 protein: CASSQDRAGGPTYIQYF
V gene: TRBV3-1/TRBV3-2; D gene: -; J gene: TRBJ2-5; CDR3 protein: CASSQEGRQETQYF
V gene: TRBV2; D gene: -; J gene: TRBJ1-4; CDR3 protein: CASRYRVGAEKLFF
V gene: TRBV27; D gene: -; J gene: TRBJ1-2; CDR3 protein: CASSFLGGYGYTF
V gene: TRBV18; D gene: TRBD1; J gene: TRBJ1-4; CDR3 protein: CASSLSSGQAEKLFF
V gene: TRBV2; D gene: -; J gene: TRBJ1-2; CDR3 protein: CASLPTGFYGYTF
V gene: TRBV18; D gene: -; J gene: TRBJ1-3; CDR3 protein: CASSPGTKGPGNTIYF
V gene: TRBV19; D gene: -; J gene: TRBJ1-2; CDR3 protein: CASSRDYGYTF
V gene: TRBV6-5; D gene: TRBD2; J gene: TRBJ2-7; CDR3 protein: CASRPSGLAFYEQYF
V gene: TRBV23-1; D gene: TRBD1; J gene: TRBJ1-2; CDR3 protein: CASSPPGQGFYGYTF
V gene: TRBV2; D gene: TRBD1; J gene: TRBJ1-5; CDR3 protein: CASSPGTGGIQPQHF
V gene: TRBV7-8; D gene: -; J gene: TRBJ2-5; CDR3 protein: CASRAGFGETQYF
V gene: TRBV7-2; D gene: -; J gene: TRBJ1-1; CDR3 protein: CASSTKTNTEAFF
V gene: TRBV10-2; D gene: -; J gene: TRBJ1-1; CDR3 protein: CASRGDSTNEAFF
V gene: TRBV7-3; D gene: TRBD2; J gene: TRBJ2-1; CDR3 protein: CASSPGRRNEQFF
V gene: TRBV10-1; D gene: -; J gene: TRBJ2-1; CDR3 protein: CASSVGDSGNDEQFF
V gene: TRBV6-1; D gene: TRBD1; J gene: TRBJ2-7; CDR3 protein: CASSEAGQGYEQYF
V gene: TRBV19; D gene: TRBD1; J gene: TRBJ2-1; CDR3 protein: CASSSAGQGVGEQFF
V gene: TRBV19; D gene: -; J gene: TRBJ1-2; CDR3 protein: CASSIAAGNHGYTF
V gene: TRBV7-9; D gene: -; J gene: TRBJ1-2; CDR3 protein: CASSLQGIDGYTF
V gene: TRBV4-1; D gene: -; J gene: TRBJ2-1; CDR3 protein: CASSQEKARRLYNEQFF
V gene: TRBV29-1; D gene: TRBD1; J gene: TRBJ1-2; CDR3 protein: CSVERDRVRGYTF
V gene: TRBV6-5; D gene: -; J gene: TRBJ1-2; CDR3 protein: CASRPGTVGDYGYTF